This entry describes one TCR beta chain. In the source study's methods: Estimation of nucleated cell counts was performed using reference gene primer amplification. Sequencing used immunoSEQ multiplex PCR; TCRdb keeps in-frame clones, though not all of them. The D gene and trimming were derived from the DNA, and the V and J assignments and clone size from that table. The sample shows roughly 180,000 clones, around 85% of them seen only once. The record originates from a study of blood T cell repertoires in COVID-19. About the study: COVID-19 samples collected from the United States, Italy and Spain covered acute and convalescent phases. From T cells, B-cell-depleted T cells, or PBMCs came the material, which was cDNA or gDNA.

Losses at the gene ends were 4 bases for V and 5 bases for J; bases not matched to a gene: 17. The CDR3 is 18 residues long. CDR1 and CDR2 from the germline V gene are SGHVS and FQNEAQ. The chain links TRBV7-8 to TRBJ2-5, with 9 bases lining up with TRBD2. The source material was peripheral blood. This TCR came from an older woman with acute or convalescent COVID-19. The CDR3 coding sequence is TGTGCCAGCAGCTCAGCCTCTCTTGGCATAGCGGGAGATGAGACCCAGTACTTC. This sequence encodes CASSSASLGIAGDETQYF. The whole variable domain, filled in from reference TRBV7-8 and TRBJ2-5, reads GAGVSQSPRYKVAKRGQDVALRCDPISGHVSLFWYQQALGQGPEFLTYFQNEAQLDKSGLPSDRFFAERPEGSVSTLKIQRTQQEDSAVYLCASSSASLGIAGDETQYFGPGTRLLVL.